A selection of T cell receptor beta chains follows, all from one sample in a study of blood T cell repertoires in COVID-19. Produced via immunoSEQ multiplex PCR; TCRdb's table is partial and in-frame only. The sample lists 70,000 or so clones, 76% seen once, with 15% in the top ten. Sample: peripheral blood. These TCRs come from a man between 60 and 70 years old with COVID-19, enrolled during active disease. Each CDR3 is given with its conserved first and last residue. The order of the fields is J gene, V gene, clone size, D gene, CDR3 protein, CDR3 DNA. The D gene is left open where the match is weak. Clone size is shown for a subset of rows, as once, few, many or a class of expanded clone.

j_call: TRBJ1-6
v_call: TRBV6-5
clone_size: .
d_call: .
cdr3_aa: CASYSGYYSPLHF
cdr3_nt: TGTGCCAGCTATTCTGGGTACTACTCACCCCTCCACTTT

j_call: TRBJ2-1
v_call: TRBV5-1
clone_size: once
d_call: .
cdr3_aa: CASSSQGDTSYNEQFF
cdr3_nt: TGCGCCAGCAGCTCTCAGGGCGACACCTCCTACAATGAGCAGTTCTTC

j_call: TRBJ2-1
v_call: TRBV7-9
clone_size: .
d_call: TRBD1
cdr3_aa: CASSLEGTGKVLEQFF
cdr3_nt: TGTGCCAGCAGCTTAGAGGGGACAGGGAAGGTCCTTGAGCAGTTCTTC

j_call: TRBJ2-2
v_call: TRBV18
clone_size: .
d_call: TRBD1
cdr3_aa: CASSTETGSITGELFF
cdr3_nt: TGTGCCAGCTCAACCGAGACAGGGTCAATCACCGGGGAGCTGTTTTTT

j_call: TRBJ2-3
v_call: TRBV9
clone_size: .
d_call: TRBD2
cdr3_aa: CASSAGTSGDTQYF
cdr3_nt: TGTGCCAGCAGCGCCGGGACTAGTGGAGATACGCAGTATTTT

j_call: TRBJ1-1
v_call: TRBV2
clone_size: .
d_call: TRBD1
cdr3_aa: CASGEDRDTEAFF
cdr3_nt: TGTGCCAGCGGAGAGGACAGGGACACTGAAGCTTTCTTT

j_call: TRBJ2-1
v_call: TRBV27
clone_size: .
d_call: .
cdr3_aa: CATEDRSYNEQFF
cdr3_nt: TGTGCCACCGAGGATCGCTCCTACAATGAGCAGTTCTTC

j_call: TRBJ2-3
v_call: TRBV7-3
clone_size: .
d_call: .
cdr3_aa: CASSLQGSDTQYF
cdr3_nt: TGTGCCAGCAGCCTCCAGGGGTCAGATACGCAGTATTTT

j_call: TRBJ2-3
v_call: TRBV11-3
clone_size: .
d_call: .
cdr3_aa: CASSFSSVDTQYF
cdr3_nt: TGTGCCAGCAGCTTTTCTAGCGTAGATACGCAGTATTTT

j_call: TRBJ1-6
v_call: TRBV29-1
clone_size: .
d_call: TRBD1
cdr3_aa: CSVQRGTGFSSPLHF
cdr3_nt: TGCAGCGTACAAAGGGGGACAGGGTTTTCTTCACCCCTCCACTTT

j_call: TRBJ2-2
v_call: TRBV4-2
clone_size: .
d_call: .
cdr3_aa: CASSQEYSTGELFF
cdr3_nt: TGTGCCAGCAGCCAAGAATACTCCACCGGGGAGCTGTTTTTT

j_call: TRBJ1-5
v_call: TRBV4-1
clone_size: few
d_call: .
cdr3_aa: CASSSYDDGNQPQHF
cdr3_nt: TGCGCCAGCAGCTCGTATGATGACGGGAATCAGCCCCAGCATTTT

j_call: TRBJ1-2
v_call: TRBV6-6
clone_size: .
d_call: .
cdr3_aa: CASSKGGEGYTF
cdr3_nt: TGTGCCAGCAGTAAAGGAGGGGAAGGCTACACCTTC

j_call: TRBJ2-7
v_call: TRBV4-2
clone_size: .
d_call: TRBD2
cdr3_aa: CASSQATGGRGEQYF
cdr3_nt: TGTGCCAGCAGCCAAGCTACGGGGGGTCGGGGCGAGCAGTACTTC

j_call: TRBJ2-1
v_call: TRBV11-3
clone_size: .
d_call: .
cdr3_aa: CASSLDQGGTAYNEQFF
cdr3_nt: TGTGCCAGCAGCTTAGATCAGGGCGGGACGGCCTACAATGAGCAGTTCTTC

j_call: TRBJ2-7
v_call: TRBV19
clone_size: once
d_call: .
cdr3_aa: CASRALFTSYEQYF
cdr3_nt: TGTGCCAGTAGGGCCTTGTTTACCTCATACGAGCAGTACTTC

j_call: TRBJ2-2
v_call: TRBV5-5
clone_size: .
d_call: .
cdr3_aa: CASSFRGSPNTGELFF
cdr3_nt: TGTGCCAGCAGCTTCAGGGGCAGCCCGAACACCGGGGAGCTGTTTTTT

j_call: TRBJ1-2
v_call: TRBV11-3
clone_size: few
d_call: .
cdr3_aa: CASSPTGNYGYTF
cdr3_nt: TGTGCCAGCAGTCCGACAGGCAACTATGGCTACACCTTC

j_call: TRBJ2-3
v_call: TRBV5-1
clone_size: .
d_call: TRBD1
cdr3_aa: CASSWGTVRSDTQYF
cdr3_nt: TGCGCCAGCAGCTGGGGGACAGTAAGGTCAGATACGCAGTATTTT

j_call: TRBJ1-2
v_call: TRBV21-1
clone_size: .
d_call: .
cdr3_aa: CASSVIAGRRYGYTF
cdr3_nt: TGTGCCAGCAGCGTAATTGCCGGACGGAGGTACGGCTACACCTTC

j_call: TRBJ2-5
v_call: TRBV7-3
clone_size: .
d_call: TRBD1
cdr3_aa: CASSSPDRGKETQYF
cdr3_nt: TGTGCCAGCAGCTCCCCTGACAGGGGGAAAGAGACCCAGTACTTC

j_call: TRBJ2-3
v_call: TRBV3-1/TRBV3-2
clone_size: .
d_call: TRBD1
cdr3_aa: CASSQGQGMRDTQYF
cdr3_nt: TGTGCCAGCAGCCAAGGACAGGGGATGAGGGATACGCAGTATTTT

j_call: TRBJ2-1
v_call: TRBV20-1
clone_size: .
d_call: .
cdr3_aa: CSASPGLADNEQFF
cdr3_nt: TGCAGTGCTAGTCCTGGGCTTGCCGACAATGAGCAGTTCTTC

j_call: TRBJ2-7
v_call: TRBV5-1
clone_size: .
d_call: TRBD2
cdr3_aa: CASSSEGRAPYEQYF
cdr3_nt: TGCGCCAGCAGCTCAGAGGGGAGGGCACCCTACGAGCAGTACTTC

j_call: TRBJ1-5
v_call: TRBV30
clone_size: .
d_call: .
cdr3_aa: CAWNRGRGNQPQHF
cdr3_nt: TGTGCCTGGAATAGGGGTAGGGGCAATCAGCCCCAGCATTTT

j_call: TRBJ2-5
v_call: TRBV27
clone_size: .
d_call: .
cdr3_aa: CASSFRETQYF
cdr3_nt: TGTGCCAGCAGTTTTAGAGAGACCCAGTACTTC

j_call: TRBJ1-6
v_call: TRBV30
clone_size: few
d_call: .
cdr3_aa: CALGAGPGSPLHF
cdr3_nt: TGTGCCTTGGGAGCAGGGCCGGGTTCACCCCTCCACTTT

j_call: TRBJ2-1
v_call: TRBV5-1
clone_size: .
d_call: TRBD1
cdr3_aa: CASSERQGWNEQFF
cdr3_nt: TGCGCCAGCAGCGAAAGACAGGGTTGGAATGAGCAGTTCTTC

j_call: TRBJ2-7
v_call: TRBV19
clone_size: .
d_call: .
cdr3_aa: CASSRGQDRYEQYF
cdr3_nt: TGTGCCAGTAGTAGAGGGCAGGACCGCTACGAGCAGTACTTC

j_call: TRBJ2-7
v_call: TRBV7-6
clone_size: many
d_call: .
cdr3_aa: CASSLEGSGPYEQYF
cdr3_nt: TGTGCCAGCAGCTTAGAGGGTAGCGGCCCCTACGAGCAGTACTTC

j_call: TRBJ1-1
v_call: TRBV27
clone_size: .
d_call: TRBD1
cdr3_aa: CASSRNRGQDTEAFF
cdr3_nt: TGTGCCAGCAGTAGAAACAGGGGGCAGGACACTGAAGCTTTCTTT

j_call: TRBJ2-7
v_call: TRBV7-3
clone_size: .
d_call: .
cdr3_aa: CASSLGGNGKEQYF
cdr3_nt: TGTGCCAGCAGCTTAGGGGGGAATGGAAAAGAGCAGTACTTC

j_call: TRBJ1-3
v_call: TRBV13
clone_size: .
d_call: TRBD1
cdr3_aa: CASSTRDSSGNTIYF
cdr3_nt: TGTGCCAGCAGCACCCGGGACAGCTCTGGAAACACCATATATTTT

j_call: TRBJ2-7
v_call: TRBV11-2
clone_size: .
d_call: .
cdr3_aa: CASREPRVGEQYF
cdr3_nt: TGTGCCAGCAGAGAGCCCAGGGTTGGGGAGCAGTACTTC

j_call: TRBJ2-1
v_call: TRBV14
clone_size: .
d_call: TRBD2
cdr3_aa: CASAGTSVANEQFF
cdr3_nt: TGTGCCAGCGCCGGGACTAGCGTTGCAAATGAGCAGTTCTTC

j_call: TRBJ2-5
v_call: TRBV13
clone_size: .
d_call: .
cdr3_aa: CASSALATSQETQYF
cdr3_nt: TGTGCCAGCAGCGCGCTAGCGACCTCGCAAGAGACCCAGTACTTC

j_call: TRBJ2-2
v_call: TRBV28
clone_size: .
d_call: .
cdr3_aa: CASSSTGWLRRELFF
cdr3_nt: TGTGCCAGCAGTTCAACAGGGTGGTTAAGGCGGGAGCTGTTTTTT

j_call: TRBJ2-7
v_call: TRBV3-1/TRBV3-2
clone_size: few
d_call: .
cdr3_aa: CASSHLGGIHEQYF
cdr3_nt: TGTGCCAGCAGTCATCTTGGGGGGATCCACGAGCAGTACTTC

j_call: TRBJ1-1
v_call: TRBV13
clone_size: .
d_call: .
cdr3_aa: CASSLDRNTEAFF
cdr3_nt: TGTGCCAGCAGCTTAGACAGGAACACTGAAGCTTTCTTT

j_call: TRBJ2-5
v_call: TRBV3-1/TRBV3-2
clone_size: .
d_call: .
cdr3_aa: CASSLNQETQYF
cdr3_nt: TGTGCCAGCAGCCTAAACCAAGAGACCCAGTACTTC

j_call: TRBJ2-2
v_call: TRBV6-1
clone_size: .
d_call: TRBD2
cdr3_aa: CASSEVGRGRYTGELFF
cdr3_nt: TGTGCCAGCAGTGAAGTAGGGCGGGGGAGATACACCGGGGAGCTGTTTTTT

j_call: TRBJ1-4
v_call: TRBV4-1
clone_size: .
d_call: .
cdr3_aa: CASSYMATNEKLFF
cdr3_nt: TGCGCCAGCAGCTACATGGCAACTAATGAAAAACTGTTTTTT

j_call: TRBJ2-7
v_call: TRBV5-1
clone_size: .
d_call: TRBD1
cdr3_aa: CASSPRTGGYEQYF
cdr3_nt: TGCGCCAGCAGCCCTCGGACAGGGGGGTACGAGCAGTACTTC

j_call: TRBJ2-4
v_call: TRBV5-1
clone_size: once
d_call: .
cdr3_aa: CASSLFVLAGTSKNIQYF
cdr3_nt: TGCGCCAGCAGCTTGTTCGTCTTGGCAGGAACCTCCAAAAACATTCAGTACTTC

j_call: TRBJ1-5
v_call: TRBV5-1
clone_size: few
d_call: TRBD1
cdr3_aa: CASSQGQGGQPQHF
cdr3_nt: TGCGCCAGCAGCCAGGGACAGGGCGGTCAGCCCCAGCATTTT

j_call: TRBJ2-5
v_call: TRBV7-2
clone_size: .
d_call: TRBD2
cdr3_aa: CASRPSGAPQETQYF
cdr3_nt: TGTGCCAGCAGGCCCAGCGGGGCTCCTCAAGAGACCCAGTACTTC

j_call: TRBJ1-2
v_call: TRBV29-1
clone_size: once
d_call: .
cdr3_aa: CSVVDLVNYGYTF
cdr3_nt: TGCAGCGTCGTGGATCTAGTAAACTATGGCTACACCTTC

j_call: TRBJ1-2
v_call: TRBV25-1
clone_size: .
d_call: .
cdr3_aa: CAGEGLYGYTF
cdr3_nt: TGTGCCGGAGAGGGTCTCTATGGCTACACCTTC

j_call: TRBJ2-1
v_call: TRBV3-1/TRBV3-2
clone_size: once
d_call: .
cdr3_aa: CASSDLQGFPFF
cdr3_nt: TGTGCCAGCAGCGATTTACAGGGATTTCCGTTCTTC